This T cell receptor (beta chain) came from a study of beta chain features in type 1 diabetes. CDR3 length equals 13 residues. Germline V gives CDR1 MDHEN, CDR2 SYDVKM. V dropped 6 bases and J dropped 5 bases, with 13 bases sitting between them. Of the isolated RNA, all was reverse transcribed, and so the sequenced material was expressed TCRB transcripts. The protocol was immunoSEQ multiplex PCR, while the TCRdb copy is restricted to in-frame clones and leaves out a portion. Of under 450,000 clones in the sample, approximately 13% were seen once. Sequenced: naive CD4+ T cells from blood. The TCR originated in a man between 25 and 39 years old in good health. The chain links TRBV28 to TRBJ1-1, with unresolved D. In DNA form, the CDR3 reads TGTGCCAGCAGACCGGACGCGGGGACTGAAGCTTTCTTT. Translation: CASRPDAGTEAFF.